Included here is one T cell receptor (beta chain) sequence, with context. Germline CDR1 SQVTM, CDR2 ANQGSEA. Trimming took off 7 bases at V and 5 bases at J, with 20 bases between the two ends. The CDR3 length is 14 residues. Profiling relied on immunoSEQ multiplex PCR, and the TCRdb table lists in-frame clones only, not all of them. The repertoire includes 13,000 to 15,000 clones, about 64% of them detected once, and 3% to 3.5% sits in the top ten. Blood cells were analyzed directly, without culture or expansion. This entry comes from a study of neoadjuvant anti-PD-1 for oral cavity cancer. Study as a whole: Around day 43, patients without progression received a fourth nivolumab dose before surgery.

The clonotype originates from a person aged 35 to 85 with oral cavity squamous cell carcinoma. The genes are TRBV29-1 and TRBJ1-1; a possible D gene is TRBD1 (6 bases). Sequencing used PBMCs, obtained before nivolumab (anti-PD-1) treatment. The CDR3 loop reads CSATQGFFSTEAFF. The CDR3 DNA sequence: TGCAGCGCTACACAGGGATTCTTCTCGACTGAAGCTTTCTTT.